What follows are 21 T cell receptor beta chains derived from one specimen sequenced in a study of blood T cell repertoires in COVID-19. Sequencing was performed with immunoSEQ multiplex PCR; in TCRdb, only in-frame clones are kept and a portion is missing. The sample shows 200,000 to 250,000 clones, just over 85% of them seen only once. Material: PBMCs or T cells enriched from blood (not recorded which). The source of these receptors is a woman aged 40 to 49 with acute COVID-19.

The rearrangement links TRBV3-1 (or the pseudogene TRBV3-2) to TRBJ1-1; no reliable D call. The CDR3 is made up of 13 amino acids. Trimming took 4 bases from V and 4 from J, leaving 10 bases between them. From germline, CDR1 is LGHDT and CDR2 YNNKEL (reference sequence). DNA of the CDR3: TGTGCCAGCAGCCCCGTCGGAGGCACTGAAGCTTTCTTT. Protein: CASSPVGGTEAFF.

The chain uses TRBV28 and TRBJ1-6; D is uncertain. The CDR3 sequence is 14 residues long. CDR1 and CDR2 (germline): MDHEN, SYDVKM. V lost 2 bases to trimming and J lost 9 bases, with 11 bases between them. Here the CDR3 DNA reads TGTGCCAGCAGTTTAAATCCCGAGGGTTCACCCCTCCACTTT. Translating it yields CASSLNPEGSPLHF.

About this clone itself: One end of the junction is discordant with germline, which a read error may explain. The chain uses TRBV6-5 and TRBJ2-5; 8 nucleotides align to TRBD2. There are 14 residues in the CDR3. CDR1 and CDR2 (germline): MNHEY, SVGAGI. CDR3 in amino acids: CVSSQLAVEETQYF. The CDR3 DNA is TGTGTCAGCAGCCAACTAGCGGTTGAAGAGACCCAGTACTTC.

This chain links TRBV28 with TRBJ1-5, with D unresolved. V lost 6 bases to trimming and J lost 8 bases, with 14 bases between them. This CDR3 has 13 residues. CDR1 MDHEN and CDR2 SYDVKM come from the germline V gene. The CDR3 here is CASSPRGPEPQHF. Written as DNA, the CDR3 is TGTGCCAGCAGCCCTCGCGGCCCTGAGCCCCAGCATTTT.

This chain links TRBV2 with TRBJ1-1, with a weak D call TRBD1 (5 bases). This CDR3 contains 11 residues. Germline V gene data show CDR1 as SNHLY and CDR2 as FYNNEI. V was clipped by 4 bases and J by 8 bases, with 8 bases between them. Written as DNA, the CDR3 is TGTGCCAGCAGTGGGGAGGGGGAAGCTTTCTTT. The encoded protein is CASSGEGEAFF.

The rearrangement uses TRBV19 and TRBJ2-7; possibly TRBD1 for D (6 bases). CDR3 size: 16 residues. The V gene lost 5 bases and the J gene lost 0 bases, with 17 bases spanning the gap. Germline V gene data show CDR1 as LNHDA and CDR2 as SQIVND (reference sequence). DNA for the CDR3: TGTGCCAGTAGTTTTTCCGGAACAGGGTCCTCCTACGAGCAGTACTTC. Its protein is CASSFSGTGSSYEQYF.

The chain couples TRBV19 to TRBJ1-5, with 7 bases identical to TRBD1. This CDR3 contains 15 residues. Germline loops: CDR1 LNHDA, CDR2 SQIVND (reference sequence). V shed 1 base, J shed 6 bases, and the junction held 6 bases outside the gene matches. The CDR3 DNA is TGTGCCAGTAGTATAGGACAGGGTAGGGTTCAGCCCCAGCATTTT. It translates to CASSIGQGRVQPQHF.

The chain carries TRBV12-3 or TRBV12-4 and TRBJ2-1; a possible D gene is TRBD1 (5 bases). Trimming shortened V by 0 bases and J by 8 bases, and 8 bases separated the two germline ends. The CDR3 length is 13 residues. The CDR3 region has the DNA TGTGCCAGCAGTTTAGCGTTGGGGCATGAGCAGTTCTTC. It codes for CASSLALGHEQFF.

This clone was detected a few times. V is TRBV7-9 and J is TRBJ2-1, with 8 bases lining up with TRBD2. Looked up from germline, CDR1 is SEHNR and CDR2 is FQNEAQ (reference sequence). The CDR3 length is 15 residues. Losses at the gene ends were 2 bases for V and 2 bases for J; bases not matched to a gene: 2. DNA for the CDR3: TGTGCCAGCAGCTTACGCGGGGGGCCCTACAATGAGCAGTTCTTC. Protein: CASSLRGGPYNEQFF.

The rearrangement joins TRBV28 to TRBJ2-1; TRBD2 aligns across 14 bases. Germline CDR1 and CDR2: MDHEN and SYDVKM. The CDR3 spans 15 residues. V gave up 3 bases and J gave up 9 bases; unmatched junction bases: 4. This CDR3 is CASSLWGLAGVEQFF. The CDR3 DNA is TGTGCCAGCAGTTTGTGGGGACTAGCGGGAGTTGAGCAGTTCTTC.

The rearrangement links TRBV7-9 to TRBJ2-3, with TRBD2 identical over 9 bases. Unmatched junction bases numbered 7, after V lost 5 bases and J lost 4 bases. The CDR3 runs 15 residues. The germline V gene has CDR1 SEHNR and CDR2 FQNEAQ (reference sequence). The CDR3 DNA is TGTGCCAGCAGCCCTAGCGGGATCGCCGCAGATACGCAGTATTTT. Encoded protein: CASSPSGIAADTQYF.

The CDR3 protein is CASRSPGNTIYF. For the CDR3, the DNA is TGTGCCAGTAGAAGTCCTGGAAACACCATATATTTT. The chain couples TRBV6-6 to TRBJ1-3; D remains unclear. This CDR3 comprises 12 residues. The germline V gene has CDR1 MNHNY and CDR2 SVGAGI (reference sequence). The ends were cut back, 9 bases at V and 2 bases at J, with 8 bases in the middle.

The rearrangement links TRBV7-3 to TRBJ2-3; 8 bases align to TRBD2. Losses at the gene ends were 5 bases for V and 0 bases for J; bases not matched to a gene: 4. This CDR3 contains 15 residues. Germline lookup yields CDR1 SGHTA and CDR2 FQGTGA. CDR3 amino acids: CASSRTGGSTDTQYF. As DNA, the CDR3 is TGTGCCAGCAGCCGGACGGGGGGGAGCACAGATACGCAGTATTTT.

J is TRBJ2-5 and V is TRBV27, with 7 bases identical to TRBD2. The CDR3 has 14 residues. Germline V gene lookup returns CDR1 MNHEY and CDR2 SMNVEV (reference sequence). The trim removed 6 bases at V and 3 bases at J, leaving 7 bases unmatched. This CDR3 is CASRRLASKETQYF. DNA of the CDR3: TGTGCCAGCAGGAGACTAGCAAGCAAAGAGACCCAGTACTTC.

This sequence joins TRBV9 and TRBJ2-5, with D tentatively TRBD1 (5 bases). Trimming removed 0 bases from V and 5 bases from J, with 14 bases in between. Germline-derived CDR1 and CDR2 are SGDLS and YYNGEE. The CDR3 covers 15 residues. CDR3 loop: CASSVGLGVAETQYF. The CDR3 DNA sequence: TGTGCCAGCAGCGTAGGTTTAGGGGTTGCGGAGACCCAGTACTTC.

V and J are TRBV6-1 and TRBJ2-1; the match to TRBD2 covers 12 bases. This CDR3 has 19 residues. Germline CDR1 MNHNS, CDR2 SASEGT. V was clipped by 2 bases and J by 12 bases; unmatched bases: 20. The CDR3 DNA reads TGTGCCAGCAGTGAAACAAAACGGGGGACTAGCGGGTTTAAAGGTGGGCAGTTCTTC. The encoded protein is CASSETKRGTSGFKGGQFF.

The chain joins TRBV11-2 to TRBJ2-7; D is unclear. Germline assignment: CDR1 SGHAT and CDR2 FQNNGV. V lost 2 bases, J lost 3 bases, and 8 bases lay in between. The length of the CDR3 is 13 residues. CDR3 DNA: TGTGCCAGCAGCTTAAGTGGCAGCTACGAGCAGTACTTC. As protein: CASSLSGSYEQYF.

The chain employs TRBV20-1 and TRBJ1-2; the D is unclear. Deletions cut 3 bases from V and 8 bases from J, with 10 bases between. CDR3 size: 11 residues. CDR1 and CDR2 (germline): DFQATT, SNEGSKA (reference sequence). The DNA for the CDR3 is TGCAGTGCTAGTAATGGCCCGGGCTACACCTTC. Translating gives CSASNGPGYTF.

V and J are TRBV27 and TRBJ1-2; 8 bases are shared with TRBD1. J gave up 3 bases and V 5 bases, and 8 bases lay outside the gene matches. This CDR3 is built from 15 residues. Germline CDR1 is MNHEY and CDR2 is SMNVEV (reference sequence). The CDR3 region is CASSPGQGWDYGYTF. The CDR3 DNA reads TGTGCCAGCAGTCCTGGACAGGGATGGGACTATGGCTACACCTTC.

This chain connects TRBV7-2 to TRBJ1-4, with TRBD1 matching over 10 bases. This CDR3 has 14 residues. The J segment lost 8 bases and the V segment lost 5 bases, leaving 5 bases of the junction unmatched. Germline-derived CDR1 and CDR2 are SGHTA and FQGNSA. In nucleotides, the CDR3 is TGTGCCAGCAGCCCCGGACAGGGGGAGGAAAAACTGTTTTTT. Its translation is CASSPGQGEEKLFF.

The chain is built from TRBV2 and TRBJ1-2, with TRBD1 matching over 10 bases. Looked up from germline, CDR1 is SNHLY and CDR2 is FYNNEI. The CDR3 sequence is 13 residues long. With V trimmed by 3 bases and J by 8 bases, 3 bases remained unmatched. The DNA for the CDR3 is TGTGCCAGCAGTGAGGACAGGGGGAAGGGCTACACCTTC. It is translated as CASSEDRGKGYTF.